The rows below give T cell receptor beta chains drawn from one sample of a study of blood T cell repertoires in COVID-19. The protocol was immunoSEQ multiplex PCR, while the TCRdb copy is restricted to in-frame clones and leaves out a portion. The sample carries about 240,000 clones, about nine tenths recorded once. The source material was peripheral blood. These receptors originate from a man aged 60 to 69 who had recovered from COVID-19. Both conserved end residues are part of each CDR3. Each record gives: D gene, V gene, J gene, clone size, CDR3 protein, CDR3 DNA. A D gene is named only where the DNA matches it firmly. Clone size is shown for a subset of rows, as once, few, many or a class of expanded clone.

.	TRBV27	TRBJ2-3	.	CASRNDPRELTSTDTQYF	TGTGCCAGCAGAAACGATCCCCGGGAGCTTACTAGCACAGATACGCAGTATTTT
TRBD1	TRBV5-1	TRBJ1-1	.	CASRDTGGKAFF	TGCGCCAGCAGAGATACAGGGGGGAAAGCTTTCTTT
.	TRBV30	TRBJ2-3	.	CAWSSGFSATSTDTQYF	TGTGCCTGGAGTAGCGGCTTCTCTGCTACTAGCACAGATACGCAGTATTTT
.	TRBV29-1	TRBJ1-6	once	CSVAQQGENSPLHF	TGCAGCGTTGCCCAACAGGGAGAGAATTCACCCCTCCACTTT
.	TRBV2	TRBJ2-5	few	CASKMTGWLTQYF	TGTGCCAGCAAGATGACAGGCTGGCTGACCCAGTACTTC
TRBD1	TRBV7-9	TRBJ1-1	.	CAHRGLSTEAFF	TGTGCCCACAGGGGGCTTTCCACTGAAGCTTTCTTT
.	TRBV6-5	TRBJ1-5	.	CASSSSDMFNQPQHF	TGTGCCAGCAGTTCCTCGGACATGTTCAATCAGCCCCAGCATTTT
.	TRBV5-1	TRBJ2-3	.	CASSLDTGGYGTDTQYF	TGCGCCAGCAGCTTAGATACCGGGGGTTACGGCACAGATACGCAGTATTTT
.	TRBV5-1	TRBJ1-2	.	CASSLSGANYGYTF	TGCGCCAGCAGCTTGTCAGGGGCCAACTATGGCTACACCTTC
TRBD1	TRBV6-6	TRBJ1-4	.	CASSYRDREKLFF	TGTGCCAGCAGTTACCGGGACAGAGAAAAACTGTTTTTT
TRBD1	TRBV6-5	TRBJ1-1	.	CASSSDRGVGNTEAFF	TGTGCCAGCAGTTCCGACAGGGGTGTAGGGAACACTGAAGCTTTCTTT
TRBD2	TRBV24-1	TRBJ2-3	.	CATKQAGGTDTQYF	TGTGCCACCAAACAAGCGGGGGGAACAGATACGCAGTATTTT
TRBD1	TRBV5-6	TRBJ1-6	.	CASSLAPGGGGNSPLHF	TGTGCCAGCAGCTTAGCCCCGGGAGGGGGCGGGAATTCACCCCTCCACTTT
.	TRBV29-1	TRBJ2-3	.	CSVDRGGDTQYF	TGCAGCGTTGACCGTGGAGGAGATACGCAGTATTTT
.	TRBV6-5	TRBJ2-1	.	CASRETVLPYNEQFF	TGTGCCAGCAGGGAGACAGTTCTTCCCTACAATGAGCAGTTCTTC